This T cell receptor (beta chain) was obtained from a study of blood T cell repertoires in COVID-19. Sequencing was performed with immunoSEQ multiplex PCR; in TCRdb, only in-frame clones are kept and a portion is missing. The sample lists tens of thousands of clones; roughly 88% were seen once. Germline CDR1 reads SEHNR; CDR2 reads FQNEAQ (reference sequence). CDR3 size: 16 residues. V lost 1 base and J lost 2; bases outside the gene matches: 4. The chain carries TRBV7-9 and TRBJ2-1; 8 nucleotides match TRBD2. The specimen sequenced was peripheral blood. The TCR originated in a man over 45 with active COVID-19. In DNA form, the CDR3 reads TGTGCCAGCAGCTTAGGTACGGGACTAGCCTACAATGAGCAGTTCTTC. Encoded protein: CASSLGTGLAYNEQFF.